This T cell receptor (beta chain) is drawn from a study of CD8 T cells in Susac syndrome. The CDR3 spans 11 residues. Germline values: CDR1 SNHLY, CDR2 FYNNEI. The V gene lost 4 bases and the J gene lost 7 bases, with 4 bases spanning the gap. A quantity of roughly 0.5 to 1 ug RNA underwent reverse transcription using random hexamers. Via MiXCR, TCRdb re-called the immunoSEQ multiplex PCR reads, giving one row per CDR3 protein. The sample has roughly 180,000 distinct CDR3 sequences, approximately 94% seen once; the top ten hold 0.1%. Sequenced material: CD4+ T cells from PBMCs. The TCR originated in a human donor in good health. The chain links TRBV2 to TRBJ1-4; D is undetermined. DNA of the CDR3: TGTGCCAGCAGTGGTGCTGAAAAACTGTTTTTT. Its translation is CASSGAEKLFF.